This is a list of T cell receptor beta chains from one sample in a study of T cell responses to AZD1222 COVID-19 vaccine. Assay used: immunoSEQ multiplex PCR; TCRdb lists only in-frame clones, some missing. In the table there are 85,000 or so clones, around 90% of which are singletons. Sequenced material: peripheral blood, taken 28 days after the second AZD1222 dose. All receptors come from an adult who received the AZD1222 COVID-19 vaccine. Both conserved end residues are part of each CDR3. Fields, in order: J gene, V gene, clone size, D gene, CDR3 length, CDR3 DNA, CDR3 protein. A D gene is named only where the DNA matches it firmly. For some rows the clone size is stated as once, few or many, or as a class when expanded; others skip it.

>TRBJ2-7|TRBV6-5|-|TRBD1|16
TGTGCCAGCAGTTTAACCCCGGGACAGGCCCCCTTTAAGCAGTACTTC
CASSLTPGQAPFKQYF
>TRBJ1-1|TRBV21-1|-|-|15
TGTGCCAGCAGCAAAGGAGGAGGGGAGGGCACTGAAGCTTTCTTT
CASSKGGGEGTEAFF
>TRBJ1-4|TRBV5-1|-|-|14
TGCGCCAGCTCGGAGGGGAACACTAATGAAAAACTGTTTTTT
CASSEGNTNEKLFF
>TRBJ1-2|TRBV30|-|-|12
TGTGCCTGGAGTGTAGGGACTGCTGGCTACACCTTC
CAWSVGTAGYTF
>TRBJ2-7|TRBV3-1/TRBV3-2|-|TRBD1|15
TGTGCCAGCAGCTTCACAGGGGCTAGGACGGACGAGCAGTACTTC
CASSFTGARTDEQYF
>TRBJ2-3|TRBV7-3|once|-|16
TGTGCCAGCAGCCCACGTGGAAGCGCCCAAGGGGATACGCAGTATTTT
CASSPRGSAQGDTQYF
>TRBJ1-2|TRBV19|-|-|14
TGTGCCAGTAGTATAAGGAGTGATTCCTATGGCTACACCTTC
CASSIRSDSYGYTF
>TRBJ2-1|TRBV28|-|TRBD2|16
TGTGCCAGCAGTTCACCGACTAGCGGGAGGCACAATGAGCAGTTCTTC
CASSSPTSGRHNEQFF
>TRBJ1-1|TRBV28|few|TRBD1|13
TGTGCCAGCCTGGGACAGCTGAACACTGAAGCTTTCTTT
CASLGQLNTEAFF
>TRBJ1-1|TRBV7-3|-|-|15
TGTGCCAGCAGCTTACAGGCAGGGCGGAACACTGAAGCTTTCTTT
CASSLQAGRNTEAFF
>TRBJ2-1|TRBV27|-|TRBD2|17
TGTGCCAGCAGTTTTGTTAGCGGGAGCGTCGGGTACAATGAGCAGTTCTTC
CASSFVSGSVGYNEQFF
>TRBJ2-7|TRBV10-3|-|-|14
TGTGCCATCAATCCCTCTGACGAATCCTACGAGCAGTACTTC
CAINPSDESYEQYF
>TRBJ2-7|TRBV27|-|TRBD1|15
TGTGCCAGCAGTCCCCGGACAGGGGTCTCCTACGAGCAGTACTTC
CASSPRTGVSYEQYF
>TRBJ2-7|TRBV7-9|-|-|15
TGTGCCAGCAGCTTAGCGGGTTCCGAGACCTACGAGCAGTACTTC
CASSLAGSETYEQYF
>TRBJ2-3|TRBV5-1|once|TRBD2|16
TGCGCCAGCTACTCCGAGGTAGCGGGGGGAAGGAATACGCAGTATTTT
CASYSEVAGGRNTQYF
>TRBJ1-1|TRBV7-9|-|-|14
TGTGCCAGCAGCTTAGCCGGCCAGGGGACTTCGGCTTTCTTT
CASSLAGQGTSAFF
>TRBJ1-2|TRBV5-3|-|-|12
TGTGCCAGAAGCTTGCTCCCGCACAAGAACACCTTC
CARSLLPHKNTF
>TRBJ2-6|TRBV9|-|TRBD1|18
TGTGCCAGCAGCAGACGGACAGGGGGCTCAGCTGGGGCCAACGTCCTGACTTTC
CASSRRTGGSAGANVLTF
>TRBJ1-1|TRBV27|-|TRBD1|15
TGTGCCAGCAGTCCCACGACAGGGGTGGGCACTGAAGCTTTCTTT
CASSPTTGVGTEAFF